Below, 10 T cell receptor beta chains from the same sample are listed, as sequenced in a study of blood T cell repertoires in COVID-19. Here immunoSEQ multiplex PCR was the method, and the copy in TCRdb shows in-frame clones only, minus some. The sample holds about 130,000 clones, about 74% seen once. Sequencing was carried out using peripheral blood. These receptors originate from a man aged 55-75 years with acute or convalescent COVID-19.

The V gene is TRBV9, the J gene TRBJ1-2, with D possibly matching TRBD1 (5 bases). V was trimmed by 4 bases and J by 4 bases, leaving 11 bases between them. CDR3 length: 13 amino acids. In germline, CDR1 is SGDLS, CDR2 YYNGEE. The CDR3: CASSLEGPYGYTF. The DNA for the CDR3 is TGTGCCAGCAGCTTAGAGGGGCCCTATGGCTACACCTTC.

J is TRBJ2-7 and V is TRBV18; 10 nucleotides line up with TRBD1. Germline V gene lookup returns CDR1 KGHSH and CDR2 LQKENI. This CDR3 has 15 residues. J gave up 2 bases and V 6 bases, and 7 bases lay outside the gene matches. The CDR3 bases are TGTGCCAGCTCCCAAACCGGGACAGGGGCCTACGAGCAGTACTTC. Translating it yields CASSQTGTGAYEQYF.

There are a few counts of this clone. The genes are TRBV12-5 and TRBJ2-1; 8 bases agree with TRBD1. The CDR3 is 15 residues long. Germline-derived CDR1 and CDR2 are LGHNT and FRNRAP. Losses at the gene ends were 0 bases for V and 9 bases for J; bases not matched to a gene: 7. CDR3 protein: CASGLVGQGRTEQFF. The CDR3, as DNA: TGTGCTAGTGGTTTGGTAGGACAGGGAAGAACTGAGCAGTTCTTC.

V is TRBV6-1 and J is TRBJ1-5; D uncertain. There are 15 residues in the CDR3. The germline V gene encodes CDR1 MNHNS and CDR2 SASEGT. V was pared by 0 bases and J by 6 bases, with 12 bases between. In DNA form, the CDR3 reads TGTGCCAGCAGTGAAGCCGCGGGGAAGAGTCAGCCCCAGCATTTT. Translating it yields CASSEAAGKSQPQHF.

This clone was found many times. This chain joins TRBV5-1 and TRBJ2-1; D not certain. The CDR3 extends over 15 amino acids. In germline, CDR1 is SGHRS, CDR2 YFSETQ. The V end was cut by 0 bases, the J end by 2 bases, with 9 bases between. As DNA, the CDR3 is TGCGCCAGCAGCTTGGAGAGTAACGCCTACAATGAGCAGTTCTTC. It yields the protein CASSLESNAYNEQFF.

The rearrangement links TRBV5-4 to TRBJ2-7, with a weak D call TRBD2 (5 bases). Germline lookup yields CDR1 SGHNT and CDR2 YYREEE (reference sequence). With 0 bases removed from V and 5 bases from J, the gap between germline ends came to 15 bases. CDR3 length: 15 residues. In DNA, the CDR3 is TGTGCCAGCAGCTTGGAGCCGGGGTATCGGGACGAGCAGTACTTC. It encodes CASSLEPGYRDEQYF.

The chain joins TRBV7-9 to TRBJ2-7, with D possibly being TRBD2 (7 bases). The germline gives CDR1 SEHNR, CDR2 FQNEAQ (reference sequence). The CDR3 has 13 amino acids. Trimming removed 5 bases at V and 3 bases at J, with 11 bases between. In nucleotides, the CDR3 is TGTGCCAGCAGCCGGGGGGCTAGCTACGAGCAGTACTTC. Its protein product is CASSRGASYEQYF.

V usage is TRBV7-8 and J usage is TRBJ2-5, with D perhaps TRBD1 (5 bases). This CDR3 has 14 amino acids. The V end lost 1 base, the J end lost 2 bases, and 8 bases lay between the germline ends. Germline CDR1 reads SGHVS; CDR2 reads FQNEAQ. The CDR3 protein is CASSLGRQQETQYF. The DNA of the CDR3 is TGTGCCAGCAGCTTAGGTCGACAGCAAGAGACCCAGTACTTC. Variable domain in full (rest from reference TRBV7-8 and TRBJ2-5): GAGVSQSPRYKVAKRGQDVALRCDPISGHVSLFWYQQALGQGPEFLTYFQNEAQLDKSGLPSDRFFAERPEGSVSTLKIQRTQQEDSAVYLCASSLGRQQETQYFGPGTRLLVL.

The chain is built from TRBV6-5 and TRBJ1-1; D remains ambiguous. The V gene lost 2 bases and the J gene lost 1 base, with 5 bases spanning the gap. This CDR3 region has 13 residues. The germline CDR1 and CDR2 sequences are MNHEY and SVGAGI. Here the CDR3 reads CASSYGRNTEAFF. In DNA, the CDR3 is TGTGCCAGCAGTTACGGGAGGAACACTGAAGCTTTCTTT.

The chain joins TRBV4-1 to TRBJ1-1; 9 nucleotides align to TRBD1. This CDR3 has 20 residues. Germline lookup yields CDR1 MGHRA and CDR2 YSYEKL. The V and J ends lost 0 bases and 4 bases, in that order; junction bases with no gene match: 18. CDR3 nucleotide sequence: TGCGCCAGCAGCCAAGATCGTGGGACAGGGATGAAGAAGGGCCCCACTGAAGCTTTCTTT. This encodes CASSQDRGTGMKKGPTEAFF.